The 24 T cell receptor beta chains listed next were all sequenced from one sample in a study of T-cell memory formation after mild COVID-19. MiXCR, run by TCRdb on the 5' RACE reads, gives a single entry per CDR3 protein. The sample holds some 300,000 distinct CDR3 sequences, less than 25% seen once. The sample taken for sequencing was PBMCs or a T cell subset sorted from them (not recorded which). The receptors here all came from a man younger than 35 who had mild COVID-19 (a few samples of this study predate the infection). Cell type and time point are not known.

This clonotype came up a few times. The chain combines TRBV6-2 or TRBV6-3 with TRBJ1-6; no definite D call. V lost 0 bases to trimming and J lost 0 bases, with 9 bases between them. CDR3 size: 17 residues. The V gene's germline CDR1 is MNHEY and CDR2 SVGEGT. The CDR3 is CASSYSRESSYNSPLHF. CDR3 in DNA: TGTGCCAGCAGTTACTCAAGGGAGAGCTCCTATAATTCACCCCTCCACTTT.

This clonotype has more than one count but fewer than ten. In DNA form, the CDR3 reads TGTGCCAGCAGTGAGGGACAGGACTACAATGAGCAGTTCTTC. Its protein product is CASSEGQDYNEQFF. The chain carries TRBV6-1 and TRBJ2-1; 8 positions agree with TRBD1. V was pared by 3 bases and J by 3 bases, with 1 base of the junction left unmatched. The CDR3 runs to 14 residues. Germline V CDR1 and CDR2: MNHNS, SASEGT.

The J gene is TRBJ1-2, the V gene TRBV12-3 or TRBV12-4; D not certain. V was shortened by 3 bases and J by 8 bases, with 22 bases between the two germline ends. The CDR3 loop spans 16 amino acids. CDR3 residues: CASSLYTGYGTDGYTF. In DNA form, the CDR3 reads TGTGCCAGCAGTTTGTATACGGGGTATGGTACCGACGGCTACACCTTC.

This clonotype has a single count. The rearrangement joins TRBV5-1 to TRBJ2-5; the match to TRBD2 covers 8 bases. V gave up 3 bases and J gave up 1 base; unmatched junction bases: 8. The V gene's germline CDR1 is SGHRS and CDR2 YFSETQ. This CDR3 is built from 16 residues. The CDR3 bases are TGCGCCAGCAGCTCGGGGGGAGCGGGGGTCCAAGAGACCCAGTACTTC. Translation gives CASSSGGAGVQETQYF.

This clonotype turned up a few times. The gene calls are TRBV28 and TRBJ1-4, with TRBD1 matching 11 bases. Germline-derived CDR1 and CDR2 are MDHEN and SYDVKM. The trim removed 6 bases at V and 5 bases at J, leaving 2 bases unmatched. The CDR3 has 14 amino acids. CDR3 residues: CASSRTGGNEKLFF. CDR3 nucleotides: TGTGCCAGCAGCCGGACAGGGGGCAATGAAAAACTGTTTTTT.

V usage is TRBV27 and J usage is TRBJ1-1; 10 bases line up with TRBD1. Unmatched junction bases numbered 10, after V lost 6 bases and J lost 3 bases. Germline V gene data show CDR1 as MNHEY and CDR2 as SMNVEV (reference sequence). The CDR3 is 16 amino acids. The CDR3 spells CASSPTGGDGYTEAFF. For the CDR3, the DNA is TGTGCCAGCAGCCCGACAGGGGGCGACGGGTACACTGAAGCTTTCTTT.

This clonotype was detected only a few times. The chain joins TRBV5-1 to TRBJ1-5; a weak D match, TRBD1 (6 bases). CDR3 length: 14 amino acids. Germline-derived CDR1 and CDR2 are SGHRS and YFSETQ. Trimming pared 4 bases from V and 4 bases from J, leaving 12 bases between. The CDR3 DNA sequence: TGCGCCAGCAGCCAACAGGGAGGGAATCAGCCCCAGCATTTT. Translating it yields CASSQQGGNQPQHF.

This clonotype turned up a few times. The CDR3 DNA reads TGTGCCAGCAGCGTCGACAGATCCTACGAGCAGTACGTC. This encodes CASSVDRSYEQYV. This rearrangement joins TRBV5-5 to TRBJ2-7; D is perhaps TRBD1 (5 bases). Germline CDR1 is SGHKS and CDR2 is YYEKEE (reference sequence). V was trimmed by 4 bases and J by 1 base, leaving 9 bases between them. This CDR3 is built from 13 residues.

This clonotype was recorded a few times. The chain employs TRBV10-3 and TRBJ2-1; D is ambiguous. Between the trimmed V and J ends, which lost 10 bases and 15 bases, there was a span of 10 bases. The CDR3 consists of 8 residues. Germline-derived CDR1 and CDR2 are ENHRY and SYGVKD. CDR3 sequence reads: CATHTTFF. The CDR3 DNA is TGTGCCACTCATACCACGTTCTTC.

This clonotype was recorded at least ten times. V and J are TRBV20-1 and TRBJ2-4; D perhaps matches TRBD1 (7 bases). Germline lookup yields CDR1 DFQATT and CDR2 SNEGSKA (reference sequence). V was shortened by 5 bases and J by 0 bases, with 14 bases between the two germline ends. This CDR3 region has 15 residues. DNA for the CDR3: TGCAGTGCTCTCCCAGGGGGGACAGCCAAAAACATTCAGTACTTC. Translation gives CSALPGGTAKNIQYF.

The V gene is TRBV28, the J gene TRBJ2-3; possibly TRBD1 or TRBD2 for D (6 bases each). The CDR3 has 16 residues. Germline CDR1 MDHEN, CDR2 SYDVKM. V lost 0 bases and J 4 bases, leaving 14 bases between the germline ends. Here the CDR3 DNA reads TGTGCCAGCAGTTTATGGAGGGGGTCGGGGGCAGATACGCAGTATTTT. It specifies CASSLWRGSGADTQYF.

This clonotype showed up just a few times. This chain joins TRBV11-1 and TRBJ2-1; TRBD2 aligns across 13 bases. Trimming took 8 bases from V and 6 from J; bases not matched to a gene: 7. Germline-derived CDR1 and CDR2 are SGHAT and FQDESV (reference sequence). The CDR3 consists of 15 residues. The CDR3, as DNA: TGTGCCAGCGCCTTTGGACTAGCGGGGGCCAATGAGCAGTTCTTC. This gives the protein CASAFGLAGANEQFF. The variable domain in full, completed from reference TRBV11-1 and TRBJ2-1, reads EAEVAQSPRYKITEKSQAVAFWCDPISGHATLYWYRQILGQGPELLVQFQDESVVDDSQLPKDRFSAERLKGVDSTLKIQPAELGDSAMYLCASAFGLAGANEQFFGPGTRLTVL.

This clonotype was seen more than once but under ten times. The chain combines TRBV4-1 with TRBJ1-5; no clear D. This CDR3 has 14 amino acids. V gave up 1 base and J gave up 6 bases, with 10 bases separating them. Germline lookup yields CDR1 MGHRA and CDR2 YSYEKL. CDR3 coding DNA: TGCGCCAGCAGCCAAGGGCTCGGTGGTCAGCCCCAGCATTTT. Encoded protein: CASSQGLGGQPQHF.

This clonotype was seen more than once but under ten times. The J gene is TRBJ2-3, the V gene TRBV4-2; the D is unclear. The V end lost 0 bases, the J end lost 4 bases, and 11 bases lay between the germline ends. The CDR3 consists of 15 residues. Germline V CDR1 and CDR2: LGHNA, YNFKEQ. The CDR3 coding sequence is TGTGCCAGCAGCCAAGAGGCGGTGGGCCCAGATACGCAGTATTTT. Its protein is CASSQEAVGPDTQYF.

The chain carries TRBV7-9 and TRBJ2-2, with 8 bases lining up with TRBD1. CDR1 is SEHNR, CDR2 FQNEAQ, per germline (reference sequence). This CDR3 has 14 residues. V was pared by 8 bases and J by 5 bases, with 7 bases of the junction left unmatched. The CDR3 sequence is CASLQGARTGELFF. The DNA of the CDR3 is TGTGCCAGCTTGCAGGGGGCGCGAACCGGGGAGCTGTTTTTT.

The chain couples TRBV10-1 to TRBJ1-5; tentative D call: TRBD1 (5 bases). The V end lost 8 bases, the J end lost 1 base, and 18 bases lay between the germline ends. This CDR3 is built from 16 residues. Germline V gene data show CDR1 as WNHNN and CDR2 as SYGVQD (reference sequence). DNA of the CDR3: TGCGCCAGCCCTCCGGGACCCCCGAACAGCAATCAGCCCCAGCATTTT. Its translation is CASPPGPPNSNQPQHF.

This clonotype showed up just a few times. The rearrangement uses TRBV5-1 and TRBJ2-1, with 13 bases lining up with TRBD2. This CDR3 comprises 15 residues. The ends lost 2 bases at V and 16 bases at J; junction bases unmatched: 12. Germline CDR1 and CDR2: SGHRS and YFSETQ. CDR3 nucleotides: TGCGCCAGCAGCTTCTCGACTAGCGGGGGGACCGACAGATTCTTC. Translating it yields CASSFSTSGGTDRFF.

This clonotype was seen ten or more times. The chain uses TRBV15 and TRBJ2-7; 8 nucleotides align to TRBD1. The V gene end was trimmed by 1 base and the J gene end by 4 bases; junction bases not matched to a gene: 6. Per the germline V gene, CDR1 is LNHNV and CDR2 is YYDKDF (reference sequence). The CDR3 runs 15 residues. CDR3 in amino acids: CATSRVQGGGYEQYF. As DNA, the CDR3 is TGTGCCACCAGCAGAGTACAGGGGGGCGGGTACGAGCAGTACTTC.

The CDR3 is CASSSGAGFISYGYTF. CDR3 bases: TGTGCCAGCAGCTCCGGTGCAGGGTTTATTAGCTATGGCTACACCTTC. The V and J genes are TRBV6-5 and TRBJ1-2, with D possibly being TRBD1 (5 bases). Germline V CDR1 and CDR2: MNHEY, SVGAGI. The CDR3 totals 16 residues. V was clipped by 6 bases and J by 4 bases, with 21 bases between them.

CDR3 nucleotide sequence: TGTGCCAGCAGCTCGATAGCGGGGTACAATGAGCAGTTCTTC. It encodes CASSSIAGYNEQFF. The chain combines TRBV12-3 or TRBV12-4 with TRBJ2-1; 8 positions agree with TRBD2. The CDR3 consists of 14 residues. The V gene end was trimmed by 6 bases and the J gene end by 4 bases; junction bases not matched to a gene: 5.

This clonotype was picked up a small number of times. The rearrangement uses TRBV5-1 and TRBJ2-1, with 10 positions matching TRBD1. The germline V gene encodes CDR1 SGHRS and CDR2 YFSETQ. CDR3 size: 16 residues. J gave up 4 bases and V 0 bases, and 4 bases lay outside the gene matches. The CDR3 loop is CASSLEGTGVYNEQFF. CDR3 DNA sequence: TGCGCCAGCAGCTTGGAGGGGACAGGGGTATACAATGAGCAGTTCTTC.

The chain has TRBV6-6 and TRBJ1-5; 10 bases match TRBD1. CDR3 length: 15 residues. From germline, CDR1 is MNHNY and CDR2 SVGAGI (reference sequence). V was clipped by 8 bases and J by 7 bases; unmatched bases: 11. The CDR3, as DNA: TGTGCCAGCGCTTCCAGGGACAGGGGCACCCAGCCCCAGCATTTT. Translation: CASASRDRGTQPQHF.

This clonotype has a handful of counts. The chain uses TRBV27 and TRBJ2-6; 9 positions match TRBD2. The length of the CDR3 is 17 residues. Unmatched junction bases numbered 4, after V lost 2 bases and J lost 2 bases. Germline V gives CDR1 MNHEY, CDR2 SMNVEV (reference sequence). CDR3 amino acids: CASSLLAGPTGANVLTF. The CDR3 DNA reads as TGTGCCAGCAGTTTACTAGCGGGGCCTACTGGGGCCAACGTCCTGACTTTC.

The chain carries TRBV20-1 and TRBJ1-2; TRBD1 aligns across 11 bases. The junction had 10 bases not matched to a gene; V was cut back by 6 bases and J by 4 bases. From germline, CDR1 is DFQATT and CDR2 SNEGSKA (reference sequence). The CDR3 is 15 residues long. CDR3 amino acids: CSAPDRGQVSYGYTF. In DNA form, the CDR3 reads TGCAGTGCGCCGGACAGGGGGCAAGTTTCCTATGGCTACACCTTC.